The 20 T cell receptor beta chains given below trace back to one sample, sequenced in a study of blood T cell repertoires in COVID-19. The method was immunoSEQ multiplex PCR; TCRdb's version includes in-frame clones alone and lacks a portion of them. This sample has roughly 140,000 clones, with around four fifths found just once. Sequenced: peripheral blood. These receptors originate from an elderly woman with acute or convalescent COVID-19.

This rearrangement joins TRBV5-1 to TRBJ2-7; 8 nucleotides match TRBD1. The CDR3 extends over 15 amino acids. Germline V lookup: CDR1 SGHRS, CDR2 YFSETQ. Losses at the gene ends were 0 bases for V and 2 bases for J; bases not matched to a gene: 4. The CDR3 nucleotides are TGCGCCAGCAGCTTGGGTACAGGGGGTCCCTACGAGCAGTACTTC. This gives the protein CASSLGTGGPYEQYF.

This chain links TRBV6-2 or TRBV6-3 with TRBJ1-1; a weak D match, TRBD1 (5 bases). The CDR3 runs to 16 residues. Germline CDR1 MNHEY, CDR2 SVGEGT. The V and J ends lost 0 bases and 3 bases respectively, with 14 bases between them. The CDR3 bases are TGTGCCAGCAGTTACTCAACCCGCGGGGCTCACACTGAAGCTTTCTTT. Protein: CASSYSTRGAHTEAFF.

This clone was detected once. The rearrangement uses TRBV7-2 and TRBJ1-5; TRBD1 might be the D (6 bases). The V and J ends lost 2 bases and 8 bases respectively, with 13 bases between them. Germline assignment: CDR1 SGHTA and CDR2 FQGNSA. The CDR3 contains 14 residues. CDR3 sequence: CASSLTWGREPQHF. The CDR3 nucleotides are TGTGCCAGCAGCTTAACTTGGGGGCGGGAGCCCCAGCATTTT.

The chain couples TRBV20-1 to TRBJ2-1; possible D gene TRBD1, 5 bases. The CDR3 runs to 11 residues. CDR1 and CDR2 (germline): DFQATT, SNEGSKA (reference sequence). The V end lost 5 bases, the J end lost 5 bases, and 7 bases lay between the germline ends. CDR3 in DNA: TGCAGTGCTGACAGAAACAATGAGCAGTTCTTC. Protein: CSADRNNEQFF.

The chain has TRBV19 and TRBJ1-6; no reliable D call. Germline V CDR1 and CDR2: LNHDA, SQIVND (reference sequence). The V end lost 3 bases, the J end lost 10 bases, and 13 bases lay between the germline ends. The length of the CDR3 is 14 residues. DNA for the CDR3: TGTGCCAGTAGTATTATTCACAGCAAATCACCCCTCCACTTT. This gives the protein CASSIIHSKSPLHF.

This clone was observed a few times. The genes are TRBV19 and TRBJ2-1, with D unclear. Germline V gene sequence: CDR1 LNHDA, CDR2 SQIVND (reference sequence). With 7 bases removed from V and 6 bases from J, the gap between germline ends came to 13 bases. The CDR3 covers 13 residues. CDR3 sequence (DNA): TGTGCCAGTAAGTCGCGAGACACCAATGAGCAGTTCTTC. Protein: CASKSRDTNEQFF.

This clone has a handful of counts. The chain combines TRBV7-9 with TRBJ2-2; D uncertain. Trimming left V 6 bases short and J 1 base short, with 6 bases between. This CDR3 has 13 residues. Germline V gene lookup returns CDR1 SEHNR and CDR2 FQNEAQ (reference sequence). CDR3 sequence: CASSVQNTGELFF. DNA of the CDR3: TGTGCCAGCAGTGTTCAGAACACCGGGGAGCTGTTTTTT.

The chain carries TRBV27 and TRBJ1-1; D remains ambiguous. The germline gives CDR1 MNHEY, CDR2 SMNVEV (reference sequence). Trimming removed 6 bases at V and 7 bases at J, with 15 bases between. The CDR3 length is 13 residues. The CDR3 DNA follows: TGTGCCAGCAGGGGCCGTGGGCGCGATGAAGCTTTCTTT. Amino acid sequence: CASRGRGRDEAFF.

The chain couples TRBV9 to TRBJ1-2, with TRBD1 as a possible D gene (6 bases). This CDR3 is built from 13 residues. CDR1 is SGDLS, CDR2 YYNGEE, per germline. Trimming cost V 4 bases and J 7 bases, with 14 bases left between them. In nucleotides, the CDR3 is TGTGCCAGCAGCTCGACAGGTGGTCTTGGCTACACCTTC. Protein sequence: CASSSTGGLGYTF.

The chain has TRBV10-3 and TRBJ1-4; a weak D match, TRBD1 (6 bases). The CDR3 has 16 residues. CDR1 ENHRY and CDR2 SYGVKD come from the germline V gene. The V end lost 0 bases, the J end lost 5 bases, and 13 bases lay between the germline ends. CDR3 residues: CAISESGRGRNEKLFF. CDR3 in DNA: TGTGCCATCAGTGAGTCTGGCAGGGGCAGGAATGAAAAACTGTTTTTT.

CDR3 amino acids: CASSQEWGKATSGGTDTQYF. CDR3 bases: TGTGCCAGCAGCCAAGAGTGGGGCAAGGCGACTAGCGGGGGCACAGATACGCAGTATTTT. The chain joins TRBV4-2 to TRBJ2-3, with 11 nucleotides matching TRBD2. The CDR3 contains 20 residues. Per germline, CDR1 LGHNA and CDR2 YNFKEQ. J lost 1 base, V lost 0 bases, and 12 bases had no gene match.

This clone was observed a single time. V usage is TRBV2 and J usage is TRBJ2-2; TRBD2 agrees at 12 bases. CDR1 and CDR2 from the germline V gene are SNHLY and FYNNEI. J lost 2 bases, V lost 6 bases, and 7 bases had no gene match. The CDR3 totals 17 residues. The CDR3 region is CASRKTSGGTNTGELFF. As DNA, the CDR3 is TGTGCCAGCAGGAAAACTAGCGGGGGGACTAACACCGGGGAGCTGTTTTTT.

This chain links TRBV18 with TRBJ2-3; tentative D call: TRBD2 (5 bases). CDR3 length equals 13 residues. Germline V gene data show CDR1 as KGHSH and CDR2 as LQKENI. Trimming cost V 2 bases and J 3 bases, with 6 bases left between them. The CDR3 region is CASSPRRTDTQYF. Written as DNA, the CDR3 is TGTGCCAGCTCACCAAGGAGGACAGATACGCAGTATTTT. Variable domain in full (rest from reference TRBV18 and TRBJ2-3): NAGVMQNPRHLVRRRGQEARLRCSPMKGHSHVYWYRQLPEEGLKFMVYLQKENIIDESGMPKERFSAEFPKEGPSILRIQQVVRGDSAAYFCASSPRRTDTQYFGPGTRLTVL.

The V call is TRBV3-1 (or the pseudogene TRBV3-2), the J call TRBJ1-4; 9 bases agree with TRBD1. Germline values: CDR1 LGHDT, CDR2 YNNKEL (reference sequence). J was trimmed by 6 bases and V by 4 bases; bases with no gene match: 6. The length of the CDR3 is 15 residues. The CDR3 coding sequence is TGTGCCAGCAGCCCGGGGGGACAGGGTCATGAAAAACTGTTTTTT. Residues: CASSPGGQGHEKLFF.

The chain carries TRBV7-2 and TRBJ2-2, with 7 bases that match TRBD2. V was pared by 11 bases and J by 6 bases, with 9 bases of the junction left unmatched. This CDR3 is built from 13 residues. CDR1 and CDR2 (germline): SGHTA, FQGNSA. The CDR3 loop is CAGRLGRAGELFF. Here the CDR3 DNA reads TGTGCCGGCCGACTAGGGAGGGCCGGGGAGCTGTTTTTT.

The gene calls are TRBV18 and TRBJ2-2; 9 bases are shared with TRBD2. Germline assignment: CDR1 KGHSH and CDR2 LQKENI. The CDR3 covers 17 residues. Trimming at V came to 2 bases and at J to 5 bases, leaving 9 bases not matched to a gene. The CDR3 reads CASSPLNSGSFTGELFF. CDR3 sequence (DNA): TGTGCCAGCTCACCATTAAATAGCGGGAGTTTTACCGGGGAGCTGTTTTTT.

The chain uses TRBV7-9 and TRBJ1-2; D is perhaps TRBD1 (5 bases). Trimming pared 1 base from V and 8 bases from J, leaving 8 bases between. Germline-derived CDR1 and CDR2 are SEHNR and FQNEAQ (reference sequence). The CDR3 spans 12 residues. This chain's CDR3 is CASSLEAGGYTF. In DNA, the CDR3 is TGTGCCAGCAGCTTAGAGGCAGGGGGCTACACCTTC.

This clone has only a few counts. The chain carries TRBV29-1 and TRBJ2-1, with a weak D call TRBD2 (7 bases). Per germline, CDR1 SQVTM and CDR2 ANQGSEA. The CDR3 contains 11 residues. V gave up 6 bases and J gave up 10 bases, with 13 bases separating them. CDR3 protein: CSVKGGREQFF. CDR3 bases: TGCAGCGTCAAGGGGGGGAGGGAGCAGTTCTTC.

The rearrangement links TRBV7-3 to TRBJ2-3; D possibly corresponds to TRBD1 (6 bases). Germline CDR1 is SGHTA and CDR2 is FQGTGA. The CDR3 runs 16 residues. V dropped 1 base and J dropped 3 bases, with 14 bases sitting between them. This CDR3 is CASSLMGARGTDTQYF. CDR3 DNA: TGTGCCAGCAGCTTAATGGGGGCCCGCGGGACAGATACGCAGTATTTT.

The chain recombines TRBV25-1 with TRBJ1-1, with TRBD1 as a possible D gene (5 bases). This CDR3 has 13 residues. The V gene lost 7 bases and the J gene lost 0 bases, with 9 bases spanning the gap. Germline loops: CDR1 MGHDK, CDR2 SYGVNS. DNA for the CDR3: TGTGCCAGCATCTCACAGGTGAACACTGAAGCTTTCTTT. Translation: CASISQVNTEAFF.